These T cell receptor beta chains were read from a single sample in a study of long-term antiretroviral therapy in people with HIV. Generated by immunoSEQ multiplex PCR, the TCRdb table keeps only in-frame clones and is missing some. The table includes over 35,000 clones, about 88% detected once. Sample: unsorted PBMCs, taken just before starting antiretroviral therapy. Source of these receptors: a woman aged 18-30 years with HIV. CDR3s include the opening cysteine and the closing phenylalanine or tryptophan. D genes are given only for firm matches. Only part of the rows carry a size: once, few, many, or a class if the clone is expanded.

abundance: NA
j_gene: TRBJ1-4
d_gene: NA
v_gene: TRBV19
CDR3aa: CASSIGGIPNEKLFF
CDR3nt: TGTGCCAGTAGTATAGGGGGAATTCCTAATGAAAAACTGTTTTTT

abundance: NA
j_gene: TRBJ2-2
d_gene: NA
v_gene: TRBV21-1
CDR3aa: CASSKEQATGELFF
CDR3nt: TGTGCCAGCAGCAAAGAACAGGCGACCGGGGAGCTGTTTTTT

abundance: NA
j_gene: TRBJ2-7
d_gene: NA
v_gene: TRBV4-3
CDR3aa: CASSQDWGEISYEQYF
CDR3nt: TGCGCCAGCAGCCAAGACTGGGGGGAGATCTCCTACGAGCAGTACTTC

abundance: NA
j_gene: TRBJ2-1
d_gene: TRBD2
v_gene: TRBV5-5
CDR3aa: CASSLGLAGSEQFF
CDR3nt: TGTGCCAGCAGCTTGGGACTAGCGGGCTCCGAGCAGTTCTTC

abundance: NA
j_gene: TRBJ1-5
d_gene: NA
v_gene: TRBV27
CDR3aa: CASSLLEVGQPQHF
CDR3nt: TGTGCCAGCAGTTTATTAGAGGTCGGCCAGCCCCAGCATTTT

abundance: NA
j_gene: TRBJ1-6
d_gene: NA
v_gene: TRBV28
CDR3aa: CASSLGWGQVSPLHF
CDR3nt: TGTGCCAGCAGTTTAGGTTGGGGGCAGGTTTCACCCCTCCACTTT

abundance: NA
j_gene: TRBJ2-1
d_gene: NA
v_gene: TRBV2
CDR3aa: CASGAELSSYNEQFF
CDR3nt: TGTGCCAGCGGGGCAGAACTAAGCTCCTACAATGAGCAGTTCTTC

abundance: NA
j_gene: TRBJ2-2
d_gene: NA
v_gene: TRBV27
CDR3aa: CASGLGRGTGELFF
CDR3nt: TGTGCCAGCGGCTTGGGGAGGGGGACCGGGGAGCTGTTTTTT

abundance: NA
j_gene: TRBJ1-5
d_gene: NA
v_gene: TRBV2
CDR3aa: CASSFLRDHNQPQHF
CDR3nt: TGTGCCAGCAGTTTCCTCCGAGATCACAATCAGCCCCAGCATTTT

abundance: NA
j_gene: TRBJ2-2
d_gene: NA
v_gene: TRBV5-3
CDR3aa: CARSLAGVLEVTGELFF
CDR3nt: TGTGCCAGAAGTCTGGCAGGGGTTTTGGAGGTGACCGGGGAGCTGTTTTTT

abundance: NA
j_gene: TRBJ2-3
d_gene: TRBD1
v_gene: TRBV6-5
CDR3aa: CASSRGDRATDTQYF
CDR3nt: TGTGCCAGCAGTAGGGGGGACAGGGCCACAGATACGCAGTATTTT

abundance: NA
j_gene: TRBJ2-1
d_gene: NA
v_gene: TRBV6-6
CDR3aa: CASSQSGVGYNEQFF
CDR3nt: TGTGCCAGCAGTCAGTCAGGGGTGGGCTACAATGAGCAGTTCTTC

abundance: NA
j_gene: TRBJ2-1
d_gene: TRBD2
v_gene: TRBV19
CDR3aa: CATRGGYNEQFF
CDR3nt: TGTGCCACTCGGGGGGGATACAATGAGCAGTTCTTC

abundance: NA
j_gene: TRBJ2-7
d_gene: NA
v_gene: TRBV27
CDR3aa: CASSRSGTSYEQYF
CDR3nt: TGTGCCAGCAGTCGATCCGGGACTTCCTACGAGCAGTACTTC

abundance: NA
j_gene: TRBJ1-1
d_gene: NA
v_gene: TRBV7-9
CDR3aa: CASSFEGVGNTEAFF
CDR3nt: TGTGCCAGCAGCTTCGAAGGGGTGGGTAACACTGAAGCTTTCTTT

abundance: NA
j_gene: TRBJ1-5
d_gene: TRBD1
v_gene: TRBV5-1
CDR3aa: CASSSGQGDNQPQHF
CDR3nt: TGCGCCAGCAGCTCGGGACAGGGAGACAATCAGCCCCAGCATTTT

abundance: NA
j_gene: TRBJ1-1
d_gene: NA
v_gene: TRBV7-9
CDR3aa: CASSLEGGTEAFF
CDR3nt: TGTGCCAGCAGCTTAGAGGGTGGGACTGAAGCTTTCTTT

abundance: few
j_gene: TRBJ2-6
d_gene: NA
v_gene: TRBV5-6
CDR3aa: CASSLEWDRGANVLTF
CDR3nt: TGTGCCAGCAGCTTGGAATGGGATCGGGGGGCCAACGTCCTGACTTTC

abundance: NA
j_gene: TRBJ2-3
d_gene: TRBD1
v_gene: TRBV10-1
CDR3aa: CASRSRGPTDTQYF
CDR3nt: TGCGCCAGCAGATCCAGGGGGCCCACAGATACGCAGTATTTT

abundance: NA
j_gene: TRBJ1-1
d_gene: NA
v_gene: TRBV6-6
CDR3aa: CASSSRTMNTEAFF
CDR3nt: TGTGCCAGCAGTTCCAGAACAATGAACACTGAAGCTTTCTTT

abundance: NA
j_gene: TRBJ2-4
d_gene: TRBD2
v_gene: TRBV6-1
CDR3aa: CASSEGGLGGENIQYF
CDR3nt: TGTGCCAGCAGTGAAGGGGGCTTGGGGGGGGAAAACATTCAGTACTTC

abundance: NA
j_gene: TRBJ2-5
d_gene: NA
v_gene: TRBV9
CDR3aa: CASSVVLGSPARTTQETQYF
CDR3nt: TGTGCCAGCAGCGTAGTTTTAGGGTCCCCAGCTCGGACCACCCAAGAGACCCAGTACTTC

abundance: NA
j_gene: TRBJ2-2
d_gene: NA
v_gene: TRBV7-6
CDR3aa: CASSLGHFTGELFF
CDR3nt: TGTGCCAGCAGCTTAGGACACTTCACCGGGGAGCTGTTTTTT

abundance: NA
j_gene: TRBJ1-4
d_gene: NA
v_gene: TRBV4-2
CDR3aa: CASSQGVATNEKLFF
CDR3nt: TGTGCCAGCAGCCAAGGGGTCGCAACTAATGAAAAACTGTTTTTT

abundance: once
j_gene: TRBJ2-5
d_gene: TRBD1
v_gene: TRBV5-1
CDR3aa: CASSWGQGPQETQYF
CDR3nt: TGCGCCAGCAGCTGGGGACAGGGCCCACAAGAGACCCAGTACTTC

abundance: few
j_gene: TRBJ1-2
d_gene: TRBD1
v_gene: TRBV7-9
CDR3aa: CASSSGTGGWDYTF
CDR3nt: TGTGCCAGCAGCTCCGGGACAGGGGGCTGGGACTACACCTTC

abundance: NA
j_gene: TRBJ2-2
d_gene: TRBD2
v_gene: TRBV9
CDR3aa: CASSERLAGGNTGELFF
CDR3nt: TGTGCCAGCAGCGAGCGACTAGCGGGGGGAAACACCGGGGAGCTGTTTTTT

abundance: few
j_gene: TRBJ2-5
d_gene: NA
v_gene: TRBV19
CDR3aa: CASSIFAGRETQYF
CDR3nt: TGTGCCAGTAGTATATTCGCGGGCCGGGAGACCCAGTACTTC

abundance: NA
j_gene: TRBJ1-2
d_gene: NA
v_gene: TRBV28
CDR3aa: CASSLTGYGYTF
CDR3nt: TGTGCCAGCAGTTTGACAGGATATGGCTACACCTTC

abundance: NA
j_gene: TRBJ2-1
d_gene: NA
v_gene: TRBV7-9
CDR3aa: CASSLVSADFIYNEQFF
CDR3nt: TGTGCCAGCAGCTTAGTTTCGGCAGACTTCATCTACAATGAGCAGTTCTTC